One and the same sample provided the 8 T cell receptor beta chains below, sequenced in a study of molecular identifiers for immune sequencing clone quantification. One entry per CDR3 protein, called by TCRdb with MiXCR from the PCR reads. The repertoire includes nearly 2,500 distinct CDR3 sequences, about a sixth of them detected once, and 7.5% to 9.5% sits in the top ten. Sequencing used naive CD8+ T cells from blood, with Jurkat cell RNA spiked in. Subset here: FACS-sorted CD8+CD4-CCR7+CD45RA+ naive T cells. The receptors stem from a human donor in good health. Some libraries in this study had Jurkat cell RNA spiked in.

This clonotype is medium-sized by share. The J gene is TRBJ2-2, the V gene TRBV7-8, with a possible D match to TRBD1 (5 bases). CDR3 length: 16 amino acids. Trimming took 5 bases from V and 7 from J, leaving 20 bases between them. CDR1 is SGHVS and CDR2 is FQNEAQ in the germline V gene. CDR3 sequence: CASSLSGAPRGGELFF. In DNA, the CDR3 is TGTGCCAGCAGCCTCTCTGGGGCCCCTCGAGGCGGGGAGCTGTTTTTT.

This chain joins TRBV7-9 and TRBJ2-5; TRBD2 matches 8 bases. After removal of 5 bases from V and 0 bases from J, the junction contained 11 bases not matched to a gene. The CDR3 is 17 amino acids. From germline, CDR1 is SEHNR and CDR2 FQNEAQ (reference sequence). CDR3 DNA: TGTGCCAGCAGCCTACCCCGGGAGGGGGAGTACCAAGAGACCCAGTACTTC. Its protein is CASSLPREGEYQETQYF.

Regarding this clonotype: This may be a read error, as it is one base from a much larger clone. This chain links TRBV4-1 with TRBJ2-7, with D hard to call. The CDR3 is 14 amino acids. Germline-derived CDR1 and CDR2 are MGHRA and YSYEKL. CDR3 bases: TGCGCCAGCAGCCCACCCGATTGGGGTGACGAGCAGCACTTC. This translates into CASSPPDWGDEQHF.

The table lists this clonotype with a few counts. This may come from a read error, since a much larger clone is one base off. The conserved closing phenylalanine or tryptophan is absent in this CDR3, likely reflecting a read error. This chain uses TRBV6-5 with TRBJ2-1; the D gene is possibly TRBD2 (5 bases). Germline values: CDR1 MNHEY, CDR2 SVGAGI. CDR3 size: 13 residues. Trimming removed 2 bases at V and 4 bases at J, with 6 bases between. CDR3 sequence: CASSYGGYNEQFI. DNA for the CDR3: TGTGCCAGCAGTTACGGCGGGTACAATGAGCAGTTCATC.

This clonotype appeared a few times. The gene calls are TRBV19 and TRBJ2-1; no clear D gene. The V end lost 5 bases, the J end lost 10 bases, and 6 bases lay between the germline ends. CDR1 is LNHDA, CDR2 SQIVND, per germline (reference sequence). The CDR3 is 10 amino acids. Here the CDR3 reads CASSGGEQFF. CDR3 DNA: TGTGCCAGTAGTGGCGGCGAGCAGTTCTTC. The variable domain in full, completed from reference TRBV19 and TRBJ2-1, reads DGGITQSPKYLFRKEGQNVTLSCEQNLNHDAMYWYRQDPGQGLRLIYYSQIVNDFQKGDIAEGYSVSREKKESFPLTVTSAQKNPTAFYLCASSGGEQFFGPGTRLTVL.

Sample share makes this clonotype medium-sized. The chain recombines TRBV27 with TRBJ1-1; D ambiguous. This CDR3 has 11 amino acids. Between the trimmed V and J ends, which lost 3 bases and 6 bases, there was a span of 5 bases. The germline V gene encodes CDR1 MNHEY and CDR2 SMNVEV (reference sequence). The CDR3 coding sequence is TGTGCCAGCAGTTTGGGCCCTGAAGCTTTCTTT. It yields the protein CASSLGPEAFF.

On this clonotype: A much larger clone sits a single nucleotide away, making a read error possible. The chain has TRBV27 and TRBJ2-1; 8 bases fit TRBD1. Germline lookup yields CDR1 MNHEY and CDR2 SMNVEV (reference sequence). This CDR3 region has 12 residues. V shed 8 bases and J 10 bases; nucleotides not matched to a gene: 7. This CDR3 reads CASGQGSVEQFF. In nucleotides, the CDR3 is TGTGCCAGCGGACAGGGTTCAGTAGAGCAGTTCTTC.

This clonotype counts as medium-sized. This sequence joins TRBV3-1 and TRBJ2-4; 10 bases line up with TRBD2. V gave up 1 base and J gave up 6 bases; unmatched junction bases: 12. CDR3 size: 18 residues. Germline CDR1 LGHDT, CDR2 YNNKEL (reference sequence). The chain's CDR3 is CASSQVLAGGGATNIQYF. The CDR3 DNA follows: TGTGCCAGCAGCCAAGTCTTAGCGGGAGGAGGCGCTACAAACATTCAGTACTTC. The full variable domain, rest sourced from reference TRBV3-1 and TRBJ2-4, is DTAVSQTPKYLVTQMGNDKSIKCEQNLGHDTMYWYKQDSKKFLKIMFSYNNKELIINETVPNRFSPKSPDKAHLNLHINSLELGDSAVYFCASSQVLAGGGATNIQYFGAGTRLSVL.